Only a few counts were recorded for the clone carrying this T cell receptor (beta chain). These data are taken from a study of blood T cell repertoires in COVID-19. The overall study: PBMCs, B-cell-depleted T cells, or T cells were the source of the cDNA or gDNA that made up the material.

The CDR3 sequence is 14 residues long. Germline CDR1 is MDHEN and CDR2 is SYDVKM. The ends were cut back, 6 bases at V and 2 bases at J, with 13 bases in the middle. Only in-frame clones appear in the TCRdb table, and some are missing; sequencing was by immunoSEQ multiplex PCR. This sample has 210,000 or so clones, with roughly 87% found just once. The sequence came from a man in his forties with active or convalescent COVID-19. The chain recombines TRBV28 with TRBJ1-2; weak D call: TRBD1 (6 bases). Sequenced: peripheral blood. The CDR3 sequence: CASSWTALNYGYTF. Written as DNA, the CDR3 is TGTGCCAGCAGCTGGACAGCCTTAAACTATGGCTACACCTTC.